Sequencing of this TCR beta chain was carried out in a study of T cell clones after liver transplantation. Study as a whole: As an antigen-independent comparator, third-party-reactive TCRbeta sequences came from pre-transplant mixed lymphocyte reactions. Tolerance: complete withdrawal held at least one year, liver enzymes staying within twice normal. Findings and caveats of the study: The donor-reactive repertoire was only partly measurable in two subjects, lacking donor cells.

Comment on this clone: Its antigen remains unidentified.

Using immunoSEQ multiplex PCR, the repertoire was profiled, and TCRdb retains in-frame clones only, with some absent. The sample lists approximately 75,000 clones, 75% to 85% occurring once. CDR3 size: 15 residues. From germline, CDR1 is MDHEN and CDR2 SYDVKM. Trimming at V came to 5 bases and at J to 1 base, leaving 8 bases not matched to a gene. Sorting of unstimulated PBMCs yielded separate CD3+CD4+ and CD3+CD8+ fractions. This chain connects TRBV28 to TRBJ2-7, with 7 bases identical to TRBD1. Sequenced material: CD4+ T cells from blood, taken 12 months after liver transplant. The TCR originated in a human patient who received a liver transplant. The graft donor may be the source of some T cells. For the CDR3, the DNA is TGTGCCAGCAGTCCCTTTGACAGGGTTTCCTACGAGCAGTACTTC. This gives the protein CASSPFDRVSYEQYF.